Below, 20 T cell receptor beta chains from the same sample are listed, as sequenced in a study of cytomegalovirus exposure and HLA in healthy donors. It was with 60 Vbeta and 13 Jbeta primers that the PCR ran. Clones were sequenced by immunoSEQ multiplex PCR, and TCRdb holds only the in-frame ones, with some missing. Of 150,000 to 200,000 clones in the sample, roughly 65% were seen once. Sequencing was carried out using PBMCs. The receptor set was obtained from a woman aged 18-29 years in good health and CMV-seropositive.

The rearrangement links TRBV5-6 to TRBJ1-5; D possibly corresponds to TRBD1 (5 bases). Per the germline V gene, CDR1 is SGHDT and CDR2 is YYEEEE. The CDR3 runs 17 residues. Trimming removed 0 bases from V and 1 base from J, with 14 bases in between. DNA of the CDR3: TGTGCCAGCAGCTTGGGGGGCAGGCCCCAAAGCAATCAGCCCCAGCATTTT. The encoded protein is CASSLGGRPQSNQPQHF.

The chain combines TRBV6-5 with TRBJ2-5; perhaps TRBD1 as D (6 bases). The J call may be in error: the DNA end matches TRBJ2-7 better. This CDR3 spans 16 amino acids. In germline, CDR1 is MNHEY, CDR2 SVGAGI. This CDR3 reads CASSYSSAGDTYEQYF. The CDR3 nucleotides read TGTGCCAGCAGTTACTCTTCAGCAGGGGATACCTACGAGCAGTACTTC.

The rearrangement uses TRBV18 and TRBJ2-6, with D possibly TRBD1 on 5 matching bases. Germline V gene lookup returns CDR1 KGHSH and CDR2 LQKENI. The CDR3 totals 16 residues. Trimming shortened V by 6 bases and J by 3 bases, and 15 bases separated the two germline ends. This CDR3 reads CASSPSSGLGANVLTF. For the CDR3, the DNA is TGTGCCAGCTCCCCCTCATCAGGGCTTGGGGCCAACGTCCTGACTTTC.

The V and J genes are TRBV19 and TRBJ2-7; TRBD2 matches 11 bases. J lost 4 bases, V lost 4 bases, and 6 bases had no gene match. CDR1 LNHDA and CDR2 SQIVND come from the germline V gene (reference sequence). The CDR3 length is 15 residues. CDR3 sequence (DNA): TGTGCCAGTAGTACCTTAGCGGGAGGGAGTTACGAGCAGTACTTC. Protein: CASSTLAGGSYEQYF.

This chain links TRBV28 with TRBJ1-4, with D tentatively TRBD1 (6 bases). Trimming shortened V by 3 bases and J by 5 bases, and 22 bases separated the two germline ends. This CDR3 has 18 amino acids. From germline, CDR1 is MDHEN and CDR2 SYDVKM. The CDR3 is CASSFSGYQTGPNEKLFF. The CDR3 coding sequence is TGTGCCAGCAGTTTCTCCGGGTACCAGACAGGACCAAATGAAAAACTGTTTTTT.

This rearrangement joins TRBV6-5 to TRBJ2-2, with a weak D call TRBD1 (6 bases). The V gene's germline CDR1 is MNHEY and CDR2 SVGAGI. This CDR3 comprises 15 residues. V dropped 5 bases and J dropped 0 bases, with 10 bases sitting between them. The CDR3 loop is CASSQQGTNTGELFF. As DNA, the CDR3 is TGTGCCAGCAGTCAACAGGGCACGAACACCGGGGAGCTGTTTTTT.

The gene calls are TRBV7-2 and TRBJ2-5, with D unresolved. The V gene's germline CDR1 is SGHTA and CDR2 FQGNSA. Trimming shortened V by 5 bases and J by 4 bases, and 14 bases separated the two germline ends. CDR3 length: 14 amino acids. This chain's CDR3 is CASSPRWVLETQYF. The CDR3 region has the DNA TGTGCCAGCAGCCCGAGGTGGGTCTTAGAGACCCAGTACTTC.

V gene TRBV7-9 combines with J gene TRBJ1-1; 9 positions agree with TRBD1. The V gene's germline CDR1 is SEHNR and CDR2 FQNEAQ (reference sequence). CDR3 size: 15 residues. J was trimmed by 0 bases and V by 3 bases; bases with no gene match: 2. CDR3 loop: CASSFNRGLNTEAFF. The CDR3 DNA is TGTGCCAGCAGCTTCAACAGGGGGCTGAACACTGAAGCTTTCTTT. Combining the CDR3 with reference TRBV7-9 and TRBJ1-1 gives the whole variable domain DTGVSQNPRHKITKRGQNVTFRCDPISEHNRLYWYRQTLGQGPEFLTYFQNEAQLEKSRLLSDRFSAERPKGSFSTLEIQRTEQGDSAMYLCASSFNRGLNTEAFFGQGTRLTVV.

This chain connects TRBV7-8 to TRBJ2-2; D is perhaps TRBD1 (5 bases). The CDR3 spans 13 residues. Germline values: CDR1 SGHVS, CDR2 FQNEAQ. Trimming cost V 1 base and J 7 bases, with 7 bases left between them. The CDR3 loop reads CASSLGRGGELFF. The DNA of the CDR3 is TGTGCCAGCAGCTTAGGAAGGGGCGGGGAGCTGTTTTTT.

This rearrangement joins TRBV18 to TRBJ2-7; D gene ambiguous. V lost 3 bases to trimming and J lost 3 bases, with 9 bases between them. Germline V gene lookup returns CDR1 KGHSH and CDR2 LQKENI. The CDR3 spans 13 residues. The CDR3 DNA is TGTGCCAGCTCACCGAGCCAGGACTACGAGCAGTACTTC. Amino acid sequence: CASSPSQDYEQYF.

The chain is built from TRBV4-2 and TRBJ1-4; D is unresolved. The ends were cut back, 0 bases at V and 2 bases at J, with 7 bases in the middle. Per the germline V gene, CDR1 is LGHNA and CDR2 is YNFKEQ. The CDR3 length is 15 residues. The chain's CDR3 is CASSQEKPTNEKLFF. Written as DNA, the CDR3 is TGTGCCAGCAGCCAAGAAAAGCCGACTAATGAAAAACTGTTTTTT.

The V gene is TRBV28, the J gene TRBJ2-7; TRBD1 might be the D (6 bases). Between the trimmed V and J ends, which lost 5 bases and 2 bases, there was a span of 13 bases. The CDR3 is made up of 14 amino acids. Looked up from germline, CDR1 is MDHEN and CDR2 is SYDVKM. Here the CDR3 reads CASSEPTGPYEQYF. CDR3 sequence (DNA): TGTGCCAGCAGTGAACCGACAGGACCCTACGAGCAGTACTTC.

The chain has TRBV7-9 and TRBJ1-2; 7 nucleotides agree with TRBD1. Germline assignment: CDR1 SEHNR and CDR2 FQNEAQ (reference sequence). V lost 3 bases and J lost 3; bases outside the gene matches: 7. CDR3 length: 15 residues. The CDR3 here is CASSFRIDRDYGYTF. The CDR3 DNA follows: TGTGCCAGCAGCTTCCGCATCGACAGGGACTATGGCTACACCTTC.

This rearrangement joins TRBV4-1 to TRBJ1-2; 10 nucleotides align to TRBD1. V lost 6 bases to trimming and J lost 4 bases; unmatched junction nucleotides: 5. Germline V gene lookup returns CDR1 MGHRA and CDR2 YSYEKL. The CDR3 totals 14 residues. CDR3 DNA: TGCGCCAGCAGGAGACAGGGGGCGTCCTATGGCTACACCTTC. As protein: CASRRQGASYGYTF.

V gene TRBV9 combines with J gene TRBJ1-6; D remains unclear. This CDR3 region has 13 residues. The V end was cut by 0 bases, the J end by 10 bases, with 8 bases between. Germline V CDR1 and CDR2: SGDLS, YYNGEE. DNA for the CDR3: TGTGCCAGCAGCGTAGAGGGAGGGTCACCCCTCCACTTT. Residues: CASSVEGGSPLHF.

V is TRBV7-8 and J is TRBJ1-2; the match to TRBD1 covers 9 bases. With V trimmed by 5 bases and J by 4 bases, 11 bases remained unmatched. CDR1 and CDR2 from the germline V gene are SGHVS and FQNEAQ. The CDR3 is made up of 16 amino acids. The CDR3 is CASSPVGRQGGYGYTF. Here the CDR3 DNA reads TGTGCCAGCAGCCCAGTCGGGAGACAGGGGGGCTATGGCTACACCTTC.

This chain connects TRBV5-8 to TRBJ1-4; D ambiguous. The CDR3 has 13 residues. Germline V gives CDR1 SGHTS, CDR2 YDEGEE. Trimming removed 2 bases at V and 4 bases at J, with 6 bases between. The CDR3 here is CASSLQLNEKLFF. CDR3 in DNA: TGTGCCAGCAGCTTACAGCTTAATGAAAAACTGTTTTTT.

This chain connects TRBV7-9 to TRBJ1-2; D uncertain. The germline CDR1 and CDR2 sequences are SEHNR and FQNEAQ (reference sequence). The CDR3 has 15 amino acids. The ends were cut back, 2 bases at V and 0 bases at J, with 10 bases in the middle. The DNA for the CDR3 is TGTGCCAGCAGCTTACTCACAGTTTCTAACTATGGCTACACCTTC. This sequence encodes CASSLLTVSNYGYTF.

This chain joins TRBV10-1 and TRBJ2-1; 14 positions agree with TRBD2. The junction had 10 bases not matched to a gene; V was cut back by 6 bases and J by 3 bases. The CDR3 has 18 amino acids. Germline-derived CDR1 and CDR2 are WNHNN and SYGVQD (reference sequence). In DNA, the CDR3 is TGCGCCAGCAGCGCCAACCCAGGGACTAGCGGGAGCTACAATGAGCAGTTCTTC. Translated: CASSANPGTSGSYNEQFF.

The J gene is TRBJ1-1, the V gene TRBV19; D may be TRBD1 (6 bases). Germline CDR1 reads LNHDA; CDR2 reads SQIVND (reference sequence). V shed 0 bases and J shed 0 bases, with 8 bases lying between them. The CDR3 is made up of 15 amino acids. The DNA of the CDR3 is TGTGCCAGTAGTATAGATGCAGGGGTGAACACTGAAGCTTTCTTT. It yields the protein CASSIDAGVNTEAFF.